These T cell receptor beta chains were read from a single sample in a study of T cells after somatic rescue of genetic block. TCRdb's copy holds only in-frame clones and misses some; the assay was immunoSEQ multiplex PCR. The sample records 13,000 to 15,000 clones, about two thirds being singletons. The sequencing sample was made of peripheral blood mononuclear cells (PBMCs). The receptors shown here come from a boy younger than 18. CDR3s include the opening cysteine and the closing phenylalanine or tryptophan. Each record gives: D gene, clone size, V gene, CDR3 length, J gene, CDR3 DNA, CDR3 protein. The D gene is left open where the match is weak. Expanded clones are given a class, and other clones once, few, many or no size at all.

NA	NA	TRBV28	15	TRBJ2-7	TGTGCCAGCAGTTTATGGGCACTACGATTTTACGAGCAGTACTTC	CASSLWALRFYEQYF
NA	NA	TRBV11-3	18	TRBJ2-7	TGTGCCAGCAGCTCTAGCCGGGTGGCCAGCTACCTAATCTACGAGCAGTACTTC	CASSSSRVASYLIYEQYF
TRBD2	NA	TRBV25-1	18	TRBJ2-2	TGTGCCAGCAGTGTGGGACTAGCGGGAGGTCCCGGCACCGGGGAGCTGTTTTTT	CASSVGLAGGPGTGELFF
TRBD1	NA	TRBV5-1	15	TRBJ2-3	TGCGCCAGCAGCTTCGGGACAGGACTACTAGATACGCAGTATTTT	CASSFGTGLLDTQYF
TRBD2	few	TRBV29-1	15	TRBJ2-1	TGCAGCGTTGTAGGGACTAGCGGGGTTGGGAATGAGCAGTTCTTC	CSVVGTSGVGNEQFF
TRBD2	NA	TRBV11-2	16	TRBJ2-1	TGTGCCAGCAGCTCCCGAAGGGCGGGAGGGTACAATGAGCAGTTCTTC	CASSSRRAGGYNEQFF
NA	NA	TRBV7-9	15	TRBJ2-7	TGTGCCAGCAGCTTCGGGCAGTGGGAATCCTACGAGCAGTACTTC	CASSFGQWESYEQYF
TRBD2	once	TRBV12-5	16	TRBJ2-1	TGTGCTAGTGGTTTGGTGGGGGGAGGGCCAGACAATGAGCAGTTCTTC	CASGLVGGGPDNEQFF
TRBD1	NA	TRBV29-1	14	TRBJ2-7	TGCAGCGTTGGGACCGGGACAGGCGGTACGGAGCAGTACTTC	CSVGTGTGGTEQYF
TRBD1	NA	TRBV10-3	17	TRBJ1-5	TGTGCCATCAGTGATCCCGAGGACAGGGGTGGCAATCAGCCCCAGCATTTT	CAISDPEDRGGNQPQHF
NA	NA	TRBV18	16	TRBJ2-6	TGTGCCAGCTCACCAAGTACGGGCACTGGGGCCAACGTCCTGACTTTC	CASSPSTGTGANVLTF
TRBD1	NA	TRBV6-5	14	TRBJ2-7	TGTGCCAGCAGTCCGGGACAGGGGACCTACGAGCAGTACTTC	CASSPGQGTYEQYF
NA	once	TRBV7-8	17	TRBJ2-5	TGTGCCAGCAGCTTAGGGAGGATCATGAGGTATAGGGAGACCCAGTACTTC	CASSLGRIMRYRETQYF
NA	NA	TRBV28	16	TRBJ1-6	TGTGCCAGCAGTTTATGGCCCGGGGAGTCTAGTTCACCCCTCCACTTT	CASSLWPGESSSPLHF
NA	NA	TRBV7-9	16	TRBJ2-5	TGTGCCAGCAGCTTAGCGCTAAGTTCTCGACAAGAGACCCAGTACTTC	CASSLALSSRQETQYF
NA	few	TRBV7-9	14	TRBJ1-1	TGTGCCAGCAAAGGGGGGATCCTGAACACTGAAGCTTTCTTT	CASKGGILNTEAFF
NA	NA	TRBV5-1	18	TRBJ2-2	TGCGCCAGCAGCTTGTGGGGTCAGGGTAAGGCGAACACCGGGGAGCTGTTTTTT	CASSLWGQGKANTGELFF
NA	NA	TRBV11-2	11	TRBJ2-7	TGTGCCAGCAGCTTCGTGTACGAGCAGTACTTC	CASSFVYEQYF
TRBD2	once	TRBV7-2	16	TRBJ2-5	TGTGCCAGCAGCTTAGCGTGGGGACTAGCGGAAGAGACCCAGTACTTC	CASSLAWGLAEETQYF
NA	NA	TRBV5-1	12	TRBJ1-5	TGCGCCAGCAGCTCATTACTGGACAGCCGGCATTTT	CASSSLLDSRHF
NA	NA	TRBV23-1	10	TRBJ2-1	TGCGCCAGCAGTCAACCCGCCCATTTCTTC	CASSQPAHFF
NA	NA	TRBV6-5	16	TRBJ2-7	TGTGCCAGCAGTTACTCGGTGTCTGGAGCACCCTACGAGCAGTACTTC	CASSYSVSGAPYEQYF
NA	few	TRBV2	13	TRBJ1-6	TGTGCCAGCAGTGAACAGGGAAATTCACCCCTCCACTTT	CASSEQGNSPLHF
NA	once	TRBV30	12	TRBJ2-3	TGTGCCTGGAGTGGTATGCCGGATACGCAGTATTTT	CAWSGMPDTQYF
TRBD1	NA	TRBV5-1	16	TRBJ2-7	TGCGCCAGCAGCTTGGGGCAGGGGGTTTGGTACTACGAGCAGTACTTC	CASSLGQGVWYYEQYF
NA	NA	TRBV28	16	TRBJ1-2	TGTGCCAGCAGTTCCTTTAGGCGGGCGGGTAACTATGGCTACACCTTC	CASSSFRRAGNYGYTF
TRBD2	NA	TRBV30	17	TRBJ2-3	TGTGCCTGGAGTGTCCGGACTAGCGGGAGGCGCGGAGATACGCAGTATTTT	CAWSVRTSGRRGDTQYF
TRBD1	NA	TRBV6-6	16	TRBJ2-7	TGTGCCAGCAGTTACACCGGGACAGGGGTTCGCTACGAGCAGTACTTC	CASSYTGTGVRYEQYF
TRBD1	NA	TRBV5-1	14	TRBJ2-7	TGCGCCAGCAGCCCGTTGGACAGGGGTTACGAGCAGTACTTC	CASSPLDRGYEQYF
TRBD1	NA	TRBV4-1	15	TRBJ2-3	TGCGCCAGCAGCCAAGTGGACAGGGGGCGAGATACGCAGTATTTT	CASSQVDRGRDTQYF
NA	few	TRBV6-1	14	TRBJ1-1	TGTGCCAGCAGATCGGACTATCTGAACACTGAAGCTTTCTTT	CASRSDYLNTEAFF
TRBD2	once	TRBV27	16	TRBJ2-3	TGTGCCAGCAGTTTTTTAGGGAGGGGCAGCACAGATACGCAGTATTTT	CASSFLGRGSTDTQYF
TRBD1	NA	TRBV29-1	14	TRBJ2-7	TGCAGCGTTGGGTACAGGGGGCTCCCCTACGAGCAGTACTTC	CSVGYRGLPYEQYF
TRBD2	NA	TRBV27	19	TRBJ2-7	TGTGCCAGCAGTTTGTGGGATTGGGCTAGCGGGAGCCCTACGGGAGAGCAGTACTTC	CASSLWDWASGSPTGEQYF
NA	NA	TRBV7-2	12	TRBJ1-2	TGTGCCAGCAGCCTCCTGGGGAATGGCTACACCTTC	CASSLLGNGYTF
TRBD1	few	TRBV5-5	15	TRBJ1-1	TGTGCCAGCAGCTTAGGGGGCTCCCTGAACACTGAAGCTTTCTTT	CASSLGGSLNTEAFF
TRBD1	few	TRBV19	17	TRBJ1-2	TGTGCCAGTAGTACCCAGGGACGAGGGGGCCCAAACTATGGCTACACCTTC	CASSTQGRGGPNYGYTF
NA	NA	TRBV7-9	14	TRBJ2-5	TGTGCCAGCACCATCCAGGGGGGCAGTGAGACCCAGTACTTC	CASTIQGGSETQYF
NA	NA	TRBV28	14	TRBJ2-2	TGTGCCAGCAGTCCCAGTGGATTGCCCGGGGAGCTGTTTTTT	CASSPSGLPGELFF
NA	NA	TRBV11-2	15	TRBJ2-2	TGTGCCAGCAGCTTACGCCAGTGGGGCACCGGGGAGCTGTTTTTT	CASSLRQWGTGELFF
TRBD2	NA	TRBV5-1	17	TRBJ2-7	TGCGCCAGCAGCTTGGGTTCTGGACTAGCGGGGAGGTACGAGCAGTACTTC	CASSLGSGLAGRYEQYF
NA	NA	TRBV4-2	16	TRBJ1-1	TGTGCCAGCAGCCAAGAGTCCCGACAGCCTTACACTGAAGCTTTCTTT	CASSQESRQPYTEAFF
TRBD1	once	TRBV27	14	TRBJ2-7	TGTGCCAGCAGTCACGGACAGGGCACCTACGAGCAGTACTTC	CASSHGQGTYEQYF
NA	NA	TRBV30	14	TRBJ1-2	TGTGCCTGGAGTGTGAGAGAGTCGGTTTACGGCTACACCTTC	CAWSVRESVYGYTF
TRBD1	few	TRBV6-6	16	TRBJ2-7	TGTGCCAGCAGTTACCCCGGGACAGGGGGTCCCTACGAGCAGTACTTC	CASSYPGTGGPYEQYF
NA	NA	TRBV29-1	13	TRBJ2-2	TGCAGCGTTGGAGATAAACGACACGGGGAGCTGTTTTTT	CSVGDKRHGELFF
NA	NA	TRBV28	16	TRBJ2-3	TGTGCCAGCAGTAGTGTTCAGGTTTTTTACACAGATACGCAGTATTTT	CASSSVQVFYTDTQYF
NA	NA	TRBV29-1	12	TRBJ1-3	TGCAGCGTCTCGCCTAACGGAAACACCATATATTTT	CSVSPNGNTIYF
TRBD2	NA	TRBV5-4	18	TRBJ2-3	TGTGCCAGCAGCCAAACAGCGGGGGGAATTACTAGCACAGATACGCAGTATTTT	CASSQTAGGITSTDTQYF
NA	once	TRBV4-2	18	TRBJ1-5	TGTGCCAGCAGCCAAGAAAGGGGGATATACTATAGCAATCAGCCCCAGCATTTT	CASSQERGIYYSNQPQHF
NA	NA	TRBV4-1	15	TRBJ2-2	TGCGCCAGCACCGCCGAAGGGACATTGACCGGGGAGCTGTTTTTT	CASTAEGTLTGELFF
NA	NA	TRBV4-1	16	TRBJ2-7	TGCGCCAGCAGCCGCATTGCCGGGACGTCAGCTTACGAGCAGTACTTC	CASSRIAGTSAYEQYF
NA	once	TRBV6-6	15	TRBJ2-1	TGTGCCAGCAGTTACTCAGGTCGTGATTACAATGAGCAGTTCTTC	CASSYSGRDYNEQFF